Below, 20 T cell receptor beta chains from the same sample are listed, as sequenced in a study of cytomegalovirus exposure and HLA in healthy donors. 60 Vbeta and 13 Jbeta primers were used in PCR. Profiled with immunoSEQ multiplex PCR; TCRdb holds only in-frame clones, not every one. In the table there are about 200,000 clones, about 86% of which are singletons. The source material was PBMCs. The receptor set was obtained from a middle-aged man in good health and CMV-seropositive.

The rearrangement uses TRBV18 and TRBJ2-2; 7 bases agree with TRBD2. The CDR3 has 16 amino acids. Germline assignment: CDR1 KGHSH and CDR2 LQKENI. Trimming cost V 8 bases and J 4 bases; bases outside gene matches: 13. This CDR3 reads CASAFLAVNPTGELFF. The DNA for the CDR3 is TGTGCCAGCGCGTTTCTAGCGGTAAATCCCACCGGGGAGCTGTTTTTT.

The rearrangement joins TRBV6-1 to TRBJ1-1; no reliable D call. The CDR3 has 12 amino acids. The V gene lost 1 base and the J gene lost 5 bases, with 5 bases spanning the gap. The V gene's germline CDR1 is MNHNS and CDR2 SASEGT. This CDR3 reads CASSEVVTEAFF. The CDR3 region has the DNA TGTGCCAGCAGTGAAGTTGTAACTGAAGCTTTCTTT.

The chain combines TRBV5-1 with TRBJ2-7; 13 bases line up with TRBD2. V lost 4 bases, J lost 7 bases, and 8 bases stayed unmatched. From germline, CDR1 is SGHRS and CDR2 YFSETQ. The CDR3 runs 15 residues. Here the CDR3 reads CASSPGLAGVGEQYF. In DNA form, the CDR3 reads TGCGCCAGCAGCCCAGGACTAGCGGGAGTGGGAGAGCAGTACTTC.

The chain couples TRBV12-5 to TRBJ2-2; TRBD1 matches 7 bases. V shed 2 bases and J 4 bases; nucleotides not matched to a gene: 7. This CDR3 comprises 16 residues. Germline loops: CDR1 LGHNT, CDR2 FRNRAP. CDR3 sequence reads: CASGLLPTGLTGELFF. For the CDR3, the DNA is TGTGCTAGTGGTTTGTTGCCGACAGGGCTCACCGGGGAGCTGTTTTTT.

The chain is built from TRBV27 and TRBJ2-2; 8 bases agree with TRBD1. Looked up from germline, CDR1 is MNHEY and CDR2 is SMNVEV (reference sequence). The CDR3 sequence is 13 residues long. J gave up 9 bases and V 5 bases, and 5 bases lay outside the gene matches. The DNA of the CDR3 is TGTGCCAGCAGTCCGCGGACAGGGAGGGAGCTGTTTTTT. Its protein product is CASSPRTGRELFF.

This clone was seen more than once but under ten times. J is TRBJ1-5 and V is TRBV27, with D perhaps matching TRBD1 (5 bases). CDR1 is MNHEY, CDR2 SMNVEV, per germline (reference sequence). The CDR3 consists of 14 residues. V dropped 5 bases and J dropped 7 bases, with 15 bases sitting between them. CDR3 loop: CASSPLGGEQPQHF. The CDR3 region has the DNA TGTGCCAGCAGTCCCCTGGGGGGGGAGCAGCCCCAGCATTTT.

The V and J genes are TRBV19 and TRBJ1-2; 8 bases fit TRBD1. This CDR3 comprises 13 residues. V was clipped by 6 bases and J by 4 bases; unmatched bases: 4. Germline lookup yields CDR1 LNHDA and CDR2 SQIVND (reference sequence). The CDR3 here is CASRIDRGYGYTF. For the CDR3, the DNA is TGTGCCAGTAGGATCGACAGGGGCTATGGCTACACCTTC.

This clone occurred once. The chain uses TRBV4-3 and TRBJ2-5; D gene uncertain. Germline V gene lookup returns CDR1 LGHNA and CDR2 YSLEER. The CDR3 runs to 14 residues. Trimming took off 0 bases at V and 2 bases at J, with 7 bases between the two ends. The CDR3 is CASSQETLQETQYF. The CDR3 bases are TGCGCCAGCAGCCAAGAAACTTTACAAGAGACCCAGTACTTC.

A word on this clone: A far bigger clonotype differs at one base, so this is likely a read error. This same CDR3 is encoded by further DNA sequences in the sample. The gene calls are TRBV6-5 and TRBJ2-1, with 11 bases that match TRBD2. From germline, CDR1 is MNHEY and CDR2 SVGAGI. The CDR3 extends over 15 amino acids. The V segment lost 6 bases and the J segment 4 bases; nucleotides outside the gene matches: 5. This CDR3 reads CASSPTSGTYNEQFF. In DNA, the CDR3 is TGTGCCAGCAGCCCGACTAGCGGGACATACAATGAGCAGTTCTTC.

The chain carries TRBV11-3 and TRBJ2-7; possibly TRBD1 for D (6 bases). The V and J ends lost 2 bases and 4 bases respectively, with 6 bases between them. Germline lookup yields CDR1 SGHNT and CDR2 YENEEA. The CDR3 consists of 12 residues. The chain's CDR3 is CASSLTGYEQYF. The CDR3 nucleotides read TGTGCCAGCAGCTTAACAGGGTACGAGCAGTACTTC.

The chain carries TRBV18 and TRBJ1-5; TRBD1 is a possible D gene (5 bases). Germline assignment: CDR1 KGHSH and CDR2 LQKENI. The CDR3 is 14 amino acids. V was pared by 0 bases and J by 5 bases, with 8 bases between. CDR3 sequence (DNA): TGTGCCAGCTCACCACCGGGGGGGGATCAGCCCCAGCATTTT. Its translation is CASSPPGGDQPQHF.

The CDR3 coding sequence is TGTGCCAGCAGCTTAGGGGCCGGGGGTGACTATGGCTACACCTTC. Its translation: CASSLGAGGDYGYTF. The chain is built from TRBV7-6 and TRBJ1-2, with D possibly matching TRBD1 (5 bases). Germline CDR1 is SGHVS and CDR2 is FNYEAQ. CDR3 size: 15 residues. V was cut by 1 base and J by 3 bases, with 12 bases left in between.

The chain joins TRBV5-6 to TRBJ2-7; D uncertain. Germline CDR1 and CDR2: SGHDT and YYEEEE. This CDR3 comprises 15 residues. The V end was cut by 0 bases, the J end by 2 bases, with 12 bases between. The CDR3 DNA is TGTGCCAGCAGCTTGGGCCCACTCATCACCTACGAGCAGTACTTC. Amino acids: CASSLGPLITYEQYF.

This clone was counted a few times. The chain links TRBV6-5 to TRBJ1-3; a possible D gene is TRBD1 (5 bases). There are 14 residues in the CDR3. Germline V CDR1 and CDR2: MNHEY, SVGAGI. Trimming removed 4 bases at V and 1 base at J, with 8 bases between. CDR3 in amino acids: CASSLTGSGNTIYF. The CDR3 DNA reads TGTGCCAGCAGTTTAACAGGATCTGGAAACACCATATATTTT.

The rearrangement links TRBV2 to TRBJ2-7, with D possibly TRBD2 on 5 matching bases. This CDR3 is built from 14 residues. Germline V gives CDR1 SNHLY, CDR2 FYNNEI. The V and J ends lost 5 bases and 2 bases respectively, with 13 bases between them. The CDR3 coding sequence is TGTGCCAGCAGTCAGAGCGGCTTAGCCTACGAGCAGTACTTC. Residues: CASSQSGLAYEQYF.

The rearrangement joins TRBV13 to TRBJ2-7; D might be TRBD2 (6 bases). V lost 4 bases to trimming and J lost 5 bases, with 21 bases between them. CDR1 and CDR2 (germline): PRHDT, FYEKMQ (reference sequence). There are 16 residues in the CDR3. The chain's CDR3 is CASSSGGWGDSNEQYF. Written as DNA, the CDR3 is TGTGCCAGCAGCTCCGGGGGATGGGGAGACAGCAACGAGCAGTACTTC.

The V call is TRBV29-1, the J call TRBJ2-1; 7 bases agree with TRBD2. CDR1 SQVTM and CDR2 ANQGSEA come from the germline V gene. V lost 3 bases and J lost 3; bases outside the gene matches: 8. The CDR3 has 15 amino acids. CDR3 sequence (DNA): TGCAGCGTTGATGGCGTGGGAGGGCGCTACAATGAGCAGTTCTTC. Amino acids: CSVDGVGGRYNEQFF.

This chain uses TRBV28 with TRBJ1-4; 7 bases agree with TRBD1. Looked up from germline, CDR1 is MDHEN and CDR2 is SYDVKM. Germline trimming cut 4 bases from V and 6 bases from J; bases unmatched to any gene: 5. The CDR3 covers 14 residues. The CDR3 region has the DNA TGTGCCAGCAGTTATACAGGGGTAGATGAAAAACTGTTTTTT. Its protein product is CASSYTGVDEKLFF.

The chain recombines TRBV6-5 with TRBJ2-6; D call uncertain. Trimming pared 7 bases from V and 1 base from J, leaving 2 bases between. Germline CDR1 is MNHEY and CDR2 is SVGAGI. This CDR3 region has 12 residues. CDR3 region: CASTSGANVLTF. The CDR3 coding sequence is TGTGCCAGCACATCTGGGGCCAACGTCCTGACTTTC.

The chain uses TRBV6-1 and TRBJ2-2; D is ambiguous. The CDR3 sequence is 13 residues long. Trimming removed 5 bases at V and 0 bases at J, with 4 bases between. Germline V CDR1 and CDR2: MNHNS, SASEGT. Here the CDR3 DNA reads TGTGCCAGCAGTCGTTCGAACACCGGGGAGCTGTTTTTT. Encoded protein: CASSRSNTGELFF.